A selection of T cell receptor beta chains follows, all from one sample in a study of regulatory T cells in long-lasting Graves disease. TCRdb reprocessed the multiplex PCR reads with MiXCR, giving one entry per CDR3 protein. The top ten hold around 15% of the sample, which has some 400,000 distinct CDR3 sequences, about 15% seen once. These data are also associated with another study on T cells in Graves' hyperthyroidism and ophthalmopathy.

The sequences come from peripheral blood mononuclear cells (PBMCs), collected at new diagnosis, from a patient treated with antithyroid drugs. The receptor set was obtained from a woman in her thirties with Graves disease. The CDR3 runs from the conserved cysteine through the conserved F or W. The order of the fields is CDR3 length, D gene, V gene, J gene, clone size, CDR3 protein, CDR3 DNA. The D gene is left open where the match is weak. The size of a clone is reported for some rows only, either as once, few or many, or as a class for expanded clones.

>13|-|TRBV6-5|TRBJ1-2|many
CASSSDDRKGYTF
TGTGCCAGCAGTTCGGACGACAGGAAGGGCTACACCTTC
>12|-|TRBV7-9|TRBJ2-1|many
CASSLTRGEQFF
TGTGCCAGCAGCCTCACTAGAGGTGAGCAGTTCTTC
>17|TRBD2|TRBV14|TRBJ2-7|many
CASSQEGLAGGLYEQYF
TGTGCCAGCAGCCAAGAGGGACTAGCGGGAGGGCTCTACGAGCAGTACTTC
>16|TRBD2|TRBV5-4|TRBJ2-1|-
CASSGISGLGYNEQFF
TGTGCCAGCAGCGGAATTAGCGGGTTAGGTTACAATGAGCAGTTCTTC
>15|-|TRBV3-1|TRBJ1-5|-
CVSSQGQSGIWPQHF
TGTGTCAGCAGCCAAGGACAATCCGGAATCTGGCCCCAGCATTTT
>14|-|TRBV6-1|TRBJ2-7|many
CASSLDRQNYEQYF
TGTGCCAGCAGCCTTGACCGTCAGAACTACGAGCAGTACTTC
>14|TRBD2|TRBV24-1|TRBJ2-7|many
CATSGLAGGSEQYF
TGTGCCACCAGTGGTCTAGCGGGAGGATCCGAGCAGTACTTC
>14|-|TRBV4-1|TRBJ2-7|-
CASSQDFRGYEQYF
TGCGCCAGCAGCCAAGATTTTCGAGGTTACGAGCAGTACTTC
>14|-|TRBV2|TRBJ2-3|many
CASKGGGYTDTQYF
TGTGCCAGCAAGGGCGGAGGGTACACAGATACGCAGTATTTT
>16|TRBD1|TRBV18|TRBJ1-3|-
CASSSRPDRDGNTIYF
TGTGCCAGCTCATCCAGACCGGACAGGGATGGAAACACCATATATTTT
>15|-|TRBV7-9|TRBJ1-6|few
CASSPGTTQGSPLHF
TGTGCCAGCAGCCCCGGGACAACTCAGGGTTCACCCCTCCACTTT
>16|TRBD1|TRBV24-1|TRBJ2-1|many
CATSDFWGTGGEEQFF
TGTGCCACCAGTGATTTTTGGGGGACAGGGGGCGAGGAGCAGTTCTTC
>16|TRBD1|TRBV7-9|TRBJ1-5|-
CASSSRAGAGGQPQHF
TGTGCCAGCAGCTCCCGGGCGGGTGCAGGGGGACAGCCCCAGCATTTT
>14|-|TRBV20-1|TRBJ2-7|many
CSATSGGGDDEQYF
TGCAGTGCTACCTCGGGCGGGGGCGACGACGAGCAGTACTTC
>15|TRBD1|TRBV5-1|TRBJ1-2|-
CASSSGQGSSYGYTF
TGCGCCAGCAGCTCCGGACAGGGGAGTAGCTATGGCTACACCTTC
>13|-|TRBV19|TRBJ2-3|-
CASSEEDSDTQYF
TGTGCCAGTAGCGAGGAGGATTCAGATACGCAGTATTTT
>14|-|TRBV5-8|TRBJ2-5|-
CASSQGQPQETQYF
TGTGCCAGCAGCCAAGGACAGCCCCAAGAGACCCAGTACTTC
>13|TRBD2|TRBV20-1|TRBJ2-3|-
CSAPSGSTDTQYF
TGCAGTGCCCCTAGCGGGTCCACAGATACGCAGTATTTT
>17|-|TRBV9|TRBJ2-3|-
CASSAGLPTATGHTQYF
TGTGCCAGCAGCGCTGGACTACCCACCGCAACCGGTCATACGCAGTATTTT
>13|-|TRBV7-3|TRBJ2-5|many
CASSLTALETQYF
TGTGCCAGCAGCTTAACCGCACTAGAGACCCAGTACTTC
>16|-|TRBV7-7|TRBJ2-4|-
CASSGETPRAKNIQYF
TGTGCCAGCAGCGGGGAGACACCGAGGGCCAAAAACATTCAGTACTTC
>14|-|TRBV19|TRBJ2-1|-
CASSISDSYNEQFF
TGTGCCAGTAGTATCTCGGACAGTTACAATGAGCAGTTCTTC
>15|-|TRBV9|TRBJ1-1|many
CASSALSGMNTEAFF
TGTGCCAGCAGCGCACTATCGGGGATGAACACTGAAGCTTTCTTT
>16|TRBD2|TRBV2|TRBJ2-5|many
CASSEDRLATQETQYF
TGTGCCAGCAGTGAAGATAGACTAGCGACCCAAGAGACCCAGTACTTC